The 30 T cell receptor beta chains below were found in one sample sequenced in a study of PD-1 blockade in classical Hodgkin lymphoma (dated by TCRdb to 2018 to 2020). Receptor libraries were prepared by the immunoSEQ multiplex PCR assay. TCRdb provides this immuneACCESS table in a form limited to in-frame rearrangements. Some clones are lacking; in checked studies, under half of them reflect an unresolved V gene, and why the rest are absent is not known. The sample profile shows about 76,000 clones; approximately 88% of them were found once. The ten largest clones take up approximately 22% of the sample. Explained via the paper, the time point label denotes: cycle 1 day 1 (C1D1), immediately before nivolumab initiation. All trial patients had relapsed after autologous stem cell transplantation, with cohorts A, B and C differing in prior brentuximab vedotin exposure. This specimen was peripheral blood mononuclear cells (PBMCs), taken at baseline. These receptors were taken from a human donor with classical Hodgkin lymphoma.

The V gene is TRBV2, the J gene TRBJ2-2; TRBD1 matches at 8 bases. The V and J ends lost 3 bases and 3 bases, in that order; junction bases with no gene match: 0. CDR1 SNHLY and CDR2 FYNNEI come from the germline V gene. The CDR3 is made up of 14 amino acids. This chain's CDR3 is CASSEDRDTGELFF. The CDR3 DNA sequence: TGTGCCAGCAGTGAGGACAGGGACACCGGGGAGCTGTTTTTT.

The V call is TRBV6-6, the J call TRBJ2-7; D may be TRBD2 (6 bases). CDR3 length: 14 amino acids. Trimming pared 2 bases from V and 3 bases from J, leaving 11 bases between. Germline V lookup: CDR1 MNHNY, CDR2 SVGAGI (reference sequence). CDR3 sequence reads: CASSYRASDYEQYF. The CDR3 region has the DNA TGTGCCAGCAGTTACCGGGCTAGCGACTACGAGCAGTACTTC.

This clone is a singleton in its sample. The rearrangement links TRBV4-1 to TRBJ2-1; the D call may be TRBD1 or TRBD2 (5 bases each). This CDR3 spans 15 amino acids. The germline V gene encodes CDR1 MGHRA and CDR2 YSYEKL. Between the trimmed V and J ends, which lost 3 bases and 5 bases, there was a span of 14 bases. The CDR3 is CASSHSRGQNNEQFF. The CDR3 nucleotides are TGCGCCAGCAGCCACTCCCGGGGCCAAAACAATGAGCAGTTCTTC.

This clone was observed once. V is TRBV7-2 and J is TRBJ2-3; 9 bases fit TRBD1. V was clipped by 5 bases and J by 2 bases; unmatched bases: 14. Germline V CDR1 and CDR2: SGHTA, FQGNSA. This CDR3 has 18 residues. CDR3: CASSRGTGLTTNTDTQYF. In DNA form, the CDR3 reads TGTGCCAGCAGCCGAGGGACAGGGCTGACTACTAACACAGATACGCAGTATTTT.

The chain is built from TRBV14 and TRBJ2-7; D call uncertain. This CDR3 has 12 residues. Trimming took off 0 bases at V and 6 bases at J, with 6 bases between the two ends. Germline lookup yields CDR1 SGHDN and CDR2 FVKESK. CDR3 sequence reads: CASSQDDFEQYF. The CDR3, as DNA: TGTGCCAGCAGCCAAGATGATTTCGAGCAGTACTTC.

This rearrangement joins TRBV28 to TRBJ1-2, with a tentative D call TRBD1 (5 bases). The V gene's germline CDR1 is MDHEN and CDR2 SYDVKM. Trimming took 3 bases from V and 4 from J, leaving 12 bases between them. The CDR3 is 14 residues long. The CDR3 protein is CASSFGGFSYGYTF. CDR3 in DNA: TGTGCCAGCAGTTTCGGGGGATTCTCCTATGGCTACACCTTC.

The V and J genes are TRBV10-2 and TRBJ1-2, with D perhaps TRBD1 (5 bases). V was shortened by 0 bases and J by 7 bases, with 12 bases between the two germline ends. The V gene's germline CDR1 is WSHSY and CDR2 SAAADI. This CDR3 is built from 14 residues. CDR3 bases: TGCGCCAGCAGTGAGTCACGGGGGTCGGGTGGCTACACCTTC. It translates to CASSESRGSGGYTF.

The V gene is TRBV19, the J gene TRBJ1-2, with 7 bases lining up with TRBD1. V was clipped by 6 bases and J by 3 bases; unmatched bases: 10. The CDR3 length is 15 residues. The germline gives CDR1 LNHDA, CDR2 SQIVND (reference sequence). This CDR3 is CASRNRDSGYYGYTF. DNA for the CDR3: TGTGCCAGTAGGAACCGGGACAGCGGGTACTATGGCTACACCTTC.

This chain links TRBV13 with TRBJ2-6; D perhaps matches TRBD2 (6 bases). The CDR3 spans 17 residues. Germline V gives CDR1 PRHDT, CDR2 FYEKMQ (reference sequence). V dropped 5 bases and J dropped 1 base, with 15 bases sitting between them. The CDR3 coding sequence is TGTGCCAGCAGCATCTCATACGGGGGTTCTGGGGCCAACGTCCTGACTTTC. Residues: CASSISYGGSGANVLTF.

The rearrangement uses TRBV30 and TRBJ1-2; D not certain. V was trimmed by 1 base and J by 3 bases, leaving 15 bases between them. The length of the CDR3 is 15 residues. The germline V gene has CDR1 GTSNPN and CDR2 SVGIG (reference sequence). CDR3 amino acids: CAWSDSLGSDYGYTF. As DNA, the CDR3 is TGTGCCTGGAGTGATTCATTGGGGTCTGACTATGGCTACACCTTC.

V usage is TRBV5-5 and J usage is TRBJ2-5; 9 bases agree with TRBD2. The closer fit of TRBJ2-7 to the DNA end suggests the J call may be wrong. There are 13 residues in the CDR3. The germline V gene has CDR1 SGHKS and CDR2 YYEKEE (reference sequence). CDR3 residues: CASRVAGVHEQYF. DNA for the CDR3: TGTGCCAGCAGGGTAGCGGGAGTTCACGAGCAGTACTTC.

A few counts support this clone. The chain couples TRBV2 to TRBJ1-2; D is perhaps TRBD1 (6 bases). CDR1 and CDR2 from the germline V gene are SNHLY and FYNNEI. This CDR3 spans 15 amino acids. V lost 3 bases and J lost 0, with 11 bases in between. CDR3 in DNA: TGTGCCAGCAGTGACACAGGGAATTCTAACTATGGCTACACCTTC. Translating it yields CASSDTGNSNYGYTF.

CDR3 residues: CASSSGTSGIADTQYF. Written as DNA, the CDR3 is TGTGCCAGCAGTTCCGGGACTAGCGGGATTGCGGATACGCAGTATTTT. This chain uses TRBV2 with TRBJ2-3, with 13 positions matching TRBD2. Trimming cost V 5 bases and J 6 bases; bases outside gene matches: 8. There are 16 residues in the CDR3. Germline values: CDR1 SNHLY, CDR2 FYNNEI.

This chain links TRBV10-2 with TRBJ2-1, with D possibly being TRBD1 (5 bases). V lost 6 bases and J 8 bases, leaving 14 bases between the germline ends. The CDR3 has 13 amino acids. The germline V gene encodes CDR1 WSHSY and CDR2 SAAADI. The CDR3 loop is CASSPGPRDEQFF. CDR3 bases: TGCGCCAGCAGCCCAGGGCCAAGGGATGAGCAGTTCTTC.

This chain connects TRBV19 to TRBJ1-1; 7 bases are shared with TRBD1. This CDR3 has 11 amino acids. The V gene's germline CDR1 is LNHDA and CDR2 SQIVND (reference sequence). Trimming removed 4 bases from V and 11 bases from J; junction bases left unmatched: 4. Here the CDR3 DNA reads TGTGCCAGTAGTAAGCCGGACAGGGCTTTCTTT. Translating it yields CASSKPDRAFF. The complete variable domain, with remaining parts taken from reference TRBV19 and TRBJ1-1, reads DGGITQSPKYLFRKEGQNVTLSCEQNLNHDAMYWYRQDPGQGLRLIYYSQIVNDFQKGDIAEGYSVSREKKESFPLTVTSAQKNPTAFYLCASSKPDRAFFGQGTRLTVV.

This sequence joins TRBV28 and TRBJ2-3; no firm D call. The CDR3 runs 15 residues. Germline CDR1 MDHEN, CDR2 SYDVKM. The germline V and J ends were trimmed by 6 bases and 0 bases, with 13 bases remaining between them. The CDR3 DNA reads TGTGCCAGCAGCGGCTTCAAGAATAGCACAGATACGCAGTATTTT. It translates to CASSGFKNSTDTQYF.

The chain is built from TRBV30 and TRBJ2-1, with 7 bases matching TRBD2. V shed 8 bases and J 8 bases; nucleotides not matched to a gene: 15. Germline V gives CDR1 GTSNPN, CDR2 SVGIG (reference sequence). The CDR3 totals 14 residues. The CDR3 loop is CAGIGRSFGDEQFF. CDR3 coding DNA: TGTGCCGGGATCGGGAGGTCCTTCGGGGATGAGCAGTTCTTC.

This chain links TRBV6-1 with TRBJ1-5; unclear D gene. The germline V gene has CDR1 MNHNS and CDR2 SASEGT. Trimming removed 4 bases at V and 2 bases at J, with 9 bases between. The CDR3 extends over 14 amino acids. CDR3 protein: CASSVRDGNQPQHF. DNA of the CDR3: TGTGCCAGCAGTGTACGGGATGGCAATCAGCCCCAGCATTTT.

The rearrangement uses TRBV28 and TRBJ1-5; D ambiguous. From germline, CDR1 is MDHEN and CDR2 SYDVKM. The CDR3 runs 14 residues. Trimming shortened V by 7 bases and J by 3 bases, and 13 bases separated the two germline ends. CDR3 in amino acids: CASTPELANQPQHF. In DNA form, the CDR3 reads TGTGCCAGCACCCCCGAACTGGCCAATCAGCCCCAGCATTTT.

The genes are TRBV6-5 and TRBJ2-1; TRBD2 matches at 14 bases. J lost 10 bases, V lost 0 bases, and 5 bases had no gene match. This CDR3 comprises 16 residues. In germline, CDR1 is MNHEY, CDR2 SVGAGI. The CDR3, as DNA: TGTGCCAGCAGTTACTCGACTAGCGGGAGGGCGTGGGAGCAGTTCTTC. This codes for CASSYSTSGRAWEQFF.

The chain has TRBV7-2 and TRBJ2-7, with D possibly TRBD2 on 6 matching bases. Trimming pared 5 bases from V and 0 bases from J, leaving 17 bases between. Germline V gives CDR1 SGHTA, CDR2 FQGNSA. The CDR3 spans 16 residues. The CDR3 coding sequence is TGTGCCAGCAGCCCTTACGCCCGGGGGAACTCCTACGAGCAGTACTTC. Amino acid sequence: CASSPYARGNSYEQYF.

The chain couples TRBV27 to TRBJ2-2; 13 bases map to TRBD2. The CDR3 covers 24 residues. The V gene end was trimmed by 2 bases and the J gene end by 6 bases; junction bases not matched to a gene: 27. Germline CDR1 and CDR2: MNHEY and SMNVEV (reference sequence). CDR3: CASSLNRRVAGTGWGLAGPGELFF. In DNA form, the CDR3 reads TGTGCCAGCAGTTTAAACCGTCGAGTCGCCGGGACAGGGTGGGGACTAGCGGGACCCGGGGAGCTGTTTTTT.

V usage is TRBV5-1 and J usage is TRBJ2-1, with a possible D match to TRBD2 (7 bases). Trimming removed 6 bases at V and 0 bases at J, with 16 bases between. Germline-derived CDR1 and CDR2 are SGHRS and YFSETQ. This CDR3 has 16 amino acids. The CDR3 sequence is CASTPQGGGSYNEQFF. The CDR3 DNA reads TGCGCCAGCACCCCACAGGGCGGGGGCTCCTACAATGAGCAGTTCTTC.

The V gene is TRBV6-4, the J gene TRBJ1-1; D is uncertain. Per the germline V gene, CDR1 is MRHNA and CDR2 is SNTAGT. The length of the CDR3 is 9 residues. Trimming took off 10 bases at V and 7 bases at J, with 7 bases between the two ends. The CDR3 region has the DNA TGTGCCATTTCGGGTGAAGCTTTCTTT. Its protein product is CAISGEAFF.

The rearrangement links TRBV10-2 to TRBJ2-2; 9 bases fit TRBD2. Germline V lookup: CDR1 WSHSY, CDR2 SAAADI. This CDR3 spans 17 amino acids. J was trimmed by 4 bases and V by 0 bases; bases with no gene match: 6. This CDR3 reads CASSESKTSGLTGELFF. For the CDR3, the DNA is TGCGCCAGCAGTGAGTCGAAGACTAGCGGCCTCACCGGGGAGCTGTTTTTT.

The chain carries TRBV11-2 and TRBJ2-7; TRBD2 matches 10 bases. V dropped 3 bases and J dropped 7; count of bases not matched to a gene: 9. There are 15 residues in the CDR3. Per germline, CDR1 SGHAT and CDR2 FQNNGV. The CDR3, as DNA: TGTGCCAGCAGCTTGGCGGGGAGCGGGAGGGGGGAGCAGTACTTC. It is translated as CASSLAGSGRGEQYF.

This clone was recorded once. The V gene is TRBV5-4, the J gene TRBJ2-7; D is tentatively TRBD1 or TRBD2 (6 bases each). The CDR3 extends over 12 amino acids. Trimming shortened V by 1 base and J by 6 bases, and 8 bases separated the two germline ends. Germline CDR1 and CDR2: SGHNT and YYREEE (reference sequence). For the CDR3, the DNA is TGTGCCAGCAGCTTGCGGGGGCTCGAGCAGTACTTC. Translation: CASSLRGLEQYF.

The rearrangement links TRBV21-1 to TRBJ2-7; TRBD2 was called by the table and not checked on the DNA. TRBV21-1 is recorded as a pseudogene. This CDR3 spans 17 amino acids. This CDR3 is CASSKAPAGGLTGEQYF. CDR3 DNA: TGTGCCAGCAGCAAAGCCCCAGCGGGAGGGCTAACCGGTGAGCAGTACTTC.

V gene TRBV6-5 combines with J gene TRBJ1-6; D gene unclear. The length of the CDR3 is 14 residues. Trimming pared 2 bases from V and 6 bases from J, leaving 8 bases between. Per germline, CDR1 MNHEY and CDR2 SVGAGI. The CDR3 reads CASSYTAFNSPLHF. CDR3 DNA sequence: TGTGCCAGCAGTTACACAGCGTTTAATTCACCCCTCCACTTT.

This chain connects TRBV2 to TRBJ1-5, with D possibly being TRBD1 (5 bases). This CDR3 is 15 amino acids long. V was cut by 5 bases and J by 9 bases, with 20 bases left in between. From germline, CDR1 is SNHLY and CDR2 FYNNEI. CDR3 in amino acids: CASSPGSGPQGPQHF. As DNA, the CDR3 is TGTGCCAGCAGTCCCGGTAGTGGTCCGCAGGGGCCCCAGCATTTT.